One sample yielded the 10 T cell receptor beta chains listed below, sequenced in a study of shared clonotypes between healthy human individuals. Using immunoSEQ multiplex PCR, the repertoire was profiled, and TCRdb retains in-frame clones only, with some absent. The profile shows a few million clones, about 92% of them singletons. Sequencing was carried out using naive CD4+ T cells sorted from blood. Stated subset: CD45RA+ positively selected. These receptors came from a man aged 18-30 years in good health.

In its sample, this clone was seen a few times. The rearrangement links TRBV30 to TRBJ1-5; no clear D. CDR1 and CDR2 (germline): GTSNPN, SVGIG (reference sequence). CDR3 length equals 12 residues. V was shortened by 3 bases and J by 9 bases, with 12 bases between the two germline ends. CDR3 loop: CAWSLPSGPQHF. In nucleotides, the CDR3 is TGTGCCTGGAGCCTCCCTTCGGGGCCCCAGCATTTT.

The genes are TRBV19 and TRBJ1-5; TRBD1 might be the D (5 bases). This CDR3 comprises 13 residues. CDR1 and CDR2 (germline): LNHDA, SQIVND (reference sequence). Trimming left V 3 bases short and J 7 bases short, with 10 bases between. The CDR3 DNA reads TGTGCCAGTAGTATTCAGGGCACCCAGCCCCAGCATTTT. As protein: CASSIQGTQPQHF.

The V and J genes are TRBV5-1 and TRBJ2-3, with D tentatively TRBD1 (6 bases). The germline CDR1 and CDR2 sequences are SGHRS and YFSETQ. The CDR3 consists of 15 residues. V lost 3 bases to trimming and J lost 5 bases, with 16 bases between them. For the CDR3, the DNA is TGCGCCAGCAGCTCAGGTTCAGGGGCTAGAGATACGCAGTATTTT. Translation: CASSSGSGARDTQYF. Using reference TRBV5-1 and TRBJ2-3 for the parts outside the CDR3, the full variable domain is KAGVTQTPRYLIKTRGQQVTLSCSPISGHRSVSWYQQTPGQGLQFLFEYFSETQRNKGNFPGRFSGRQFSNSRSEMNVSTLELGDSALYLCASSSGSGARDTQYFGPGTRLTVL.

The chain has TRBV25-1 and TRBJ2-3; 8 bases map to TRBD2. The CDR3 is 15 amino acids. V lost 1 base, J lost 6 bases, and 6 bases stayed unmatched. CDR1 and CDR2 (germline): MGHDK, SYGVNS. For the CDR3, the DNA is TGTGCCAGCAGTGAATCGGGGGGGGGCCTGGATACGCAGTATTTT. This translates into CASSESGGGLDTQYF.

The chain is built from TRBV1 and TRBJ2-7; TRBD2, the D gene given by the table, was not confirmed from the DNA. TRBV1 counts as a pseudogene. This CDR3 contains 19 residues. CDR3 DNA sequence: TGCACCAGCAGCCACTCAGGACTAGCGGGGGAGAGTGAGCGACCGAAGCAGTACTTC. Translation: CTSSHSGLAGESERPKQYF.

A word on this clone: The sample holds other DNA sequences that translate to the same CDR3. The CDR3 sequence is CASSYSAGLGQPQHF. The CDR3 region has the DNA TGTGCCAGCAGTTACTCGGCAGGGCTCGGTCAGCCCCAGCATTTT. The gene calls are TRBV6-5 and TRBJ1-5, with a weak D call TRBD1 (5 bases). V was cut by 0 bases and J by 6 bases, with 12 bases left in between. This CDR3 is built from 15 residues. Germline values: CDR1 MNHEY, CDR2 SVGAGI.

V usage is TRBV5-1 and J usage is TRBJ2-5; perhaps D is TRBD1 or TRBD2 (5 bases each). Germline lookup yields CDR1 SGHRS and CDR2 YFSETQ. Between the trimmed V and J ends, which lost 7 bases and 4 bases, there was a span of 8 bases. The CDR3 has 11 residues. Written as DNA, the CDR3 is TGCGCCAGCGTTGGGGGAGAGACCCAGTACTTC. Its protein product is CASVGGETQYF.

The chain has TRBV4-1 and TRBJ1-4; no firm D call. CDR1 and CDR2 (germline): MGHRA, YSYEKL. The CDR3 is made up of 16 amino acids. Trimming took off 4 bases at V and 1 base at J, with 13 bases between the two ends. The CDR3 DNA is TGCGCCAGCAGCCTTGGGAGACCGGGAACTAATGAAAAACTGTTTTTT. Amino acids: CASSLGRPGTNEKLFF.

J is TRBJ1-3 and V is TRBV6-1; no clear D gene. The V gene's germline CDR1 is MNHNS and CDR2 SASEGT. This CDR3 contains 14 residues. Trimming stripped 5 bases from V and 1 base from J, with 9 bases between. The CDR3 DNA follows: TGTGCCAGCAGTAGTACATTTTCTGGAAACACCATATATTTT. Translated, it gives CASSSTFSGNTIYF.

The rearrangement links TRBV19 to TRBJ1-5; 7 bases align to TRBD1. This CDR3 is built from 18 residues. Germline-derived CDR1 and CDR2 are LNHDA and SQIVND (reference sequence). V lost 0 bases, J lost 0 bases, and 8 bases stayed unmatched. The CDR3 sequence: CASSIEGTGTASNQPQHF. As DNA, the CDR3 is TGTGCCAGTAGTATAGAGGGGACCGGGACAGCTAGCAATCAGCCCCAGCATTTT.